A selection of T cell receptor beta chains follows, all from one sample in a study of vaccination and CD4 T cells after COVID-19. TCRdb redid the calling of the PCR reads with MiXCR, one entry per CDR3 protein. Of about 20,000 distinct CDR3 sequences in the sample, over 25% are singletons; the top ten hold over 15%. Their antigens are not known. The specimen sequenced was cultured CD4+ T cells from blood. These receptors all come from a human donor with COVID-19. Both conserved end residues are part of each CDR3. Fields, in order: clone size, D gene, V gene, J gene, CDR3 protein, CDR3 DNA. A D gene is named only where the DNA matches it firmly. Size is stated for part of the rows, as once, few or many counts, or as a class when the clone is expanded.

>few|TRBD2|TRBV11-3|TRBJ2-3
CASSLGPAGDTDTQYF
TGTGCCAGCAGCTTAGGACCGGCGGGGGACACAGATACGCAGTATTTT
>NA|NA|TRBV20-1|TRBJ1-1
CSATEGNTEAFF
TGCAGTGCTACAGAGGGGAACACTGAAGCTTTCTTT
>NA|NA|TRBV6-1|TRBJ2-7
CASSGQYGEQYF
TGTGCCAGCAGCGGACAGTACGGCGAGCAGTACTTC
>NA|TRBD1|TRBV9|TRBJ1-5
CAGPKDRGWNQPQHF
TGTGCCGGACCAAAGGACAGGGGCTGGAATCAGCCCCAGCATTTT
>medium-sized|NA|TRBV19|TRBJ2-7
CASSIEGGYEQYF
TGTGCCAGTAGTATTGAAGGGGGCTACGAGCAGTACTTC
>NA|NA|TRBV7-6|TRBJ1-5
CASSKDKNSNQPQHF
TGTGCCAGCAGCAAAGACAAGAATAGCAATCAGCCCCAGCATTTT
>NA|NA|TRBV19|TRBJ1-1
CASSPIRSRSTEAFF
TGTGCCAGTAGTCCGATTCGGTCGAGGAGCACTGAAGCTTTCTTT
>NA|TRBD1|TRBV6-1|TRBJ2-2
CASSVTGGNTGELFF
TGTGCCAGCAGTGTCACAGGGGGCAACACCGGGGAGCTGTTTTTT
>NA|NA|TRBV3-1|TRBJ1-1
CASSQRRVSPNTEAFF
TGTGCCAGCAGCCAAAGACGTGTGAGTCCGAACACTGAAGCTTTCTTT
>NA|TRBD1|TRBV18|TRBJ1-6
CASSHGTGKTNNSPLHF
TGTGCCAGCTCACACGGGACAGGGAAGACTAATAATTCACCCCTCCACTTT
>few|NA|TRBV19|TRBJ1-2
CASTSTWGGANYGYTF
TGTGCCAGTACCTCGACGTGGGGCGGAGCTAACTATGGCTACACCTTC
>few|NA|TRBV2|TRBJ2-3
CANTRQGGTDTQYF
TGTGCCAACACCCGACAGGGAGGAACAGATACGCAGTATTTT
>NA|TRBD2|TRBV6-1|TRBJ2-3
CASSSGGAFDTQYF
TGTGCCAGCAGTAGCGGGGGGGCATTTGATACGCAGTATTTT
>NA|NA|TRBV28|TRBJ1-2
CASSLGGTGVDGYTF
TGTGCCAGCAGTTTAGGGGGAACCGGAGTTGATGGCTACACCTTC
>few|TRBD1|TRBV7-9|TRBJ2-4
CASSLGDRVKNIQYF
TGTGCCAGCAGCTTAGGGGACAGGGTGAAAAACATTCAGTACTTC
>few|TRBD1|TRBV10-3|TRBJ1-2
CAINARDRDNYGYTF
TGTGCCATCAACGCCCGGGACAGGGACAACTATGGCTACACCTTC
>few|NA|TRBV6-2/TRBV6-3|TRBJ1-1
CASSSHQGVTEAFF
TGTGCCAGCAGTTCCCACCAGGGTGTCACTGAAGCTTTCTTT
>NA|NA|TRBV7-2|TRBJ2-1
CASSQLPPGRPLFF
TGTGCCAGCAGCCAGCTACCCCCCGGGCGACCCCTGTTCTTC
>few|NA|TRBV21-1|TRBJ2-5
CASSVAAGGIQETQYF
TGTGCCAGCAGCGTAGCAGCGGGGGGCATTCAAGAGACCCAGTACTTC
>NA|TRBD2|TRBV5-4|TRBJ2-7
CASSVLTSGPYEQYF
TGTGCCAGCAGCGTATTGACTAGCGGGCCCTACGAGCAGTACTTC
>NA|NA|TRBV7-8|TRBJ1-6
CASSTTLESSSYNSPLHF
TGTGCCAGCAGCACCACCCTGGAGAGCAGCTCCTATAATTCACCCCTCCACTTT
>NA|TRBD1|TRBV11-3|TRBJ2-3
CASSPTRQGTDTQYF
TGTGCCAGCAGCCCGACCCGACAGGGGACAGATACGCAGTATTTT
>few|NA|TRBV19|TRBJ1-3
CASKPDGAGNTIYF
TGTGCCAGTAAGCCTGACGGGGCTGGAAACACCATATATTTT
>NA|TRBD2|TRBV5-1|TRBJ2-2
CASSALVSGVIGELFF
TGCGCCAGCAGCGCCTTGGTTAGCGGGGTTATCGGGGAGCTGTTTTTT
>NA|NA|TRBV11-3|TRBJ2-2
CASSLRTDGELFF
TGTGCCAGCAGCTTAAGAACAGACGGGGAGCTGTTTTTT
>few|TRBD1|TRBV20-1|TRBJ2-7
CSARRRDRGLSYEQYF
TGCAGTGCTAGGCGTAGGGACAGGGGTCTCTCCTACGAGCAGTACTTC
>NA|TRBD2|TRBV6-4|TRBJ2-3
CASSDEAGAQYF
TGTGCCAGCAGTGACGAGGCGGGGGCGCAGTATTTT
>NA|TRBD1|TRBV6-2/TRBV6-3|TRBJ1-2
CASDHGGTGSLYGYTF
TGTGCCAGCGACCATGGCGGGACAGGTAGCCTCTATGGCTACACCTTC
>NA|NA|TRBV12-3/TRBV12-4|TRBJ1-1
CASTTGGGWVNTEAFF
TGTGCCAGCACCACGGGCGGGGGATGGGTGAACACTGAAGCTTTCTTT
>few|TRBD1|TRBV6-1|TRBJ1-5
CASTRGRQGSNQPQHF
TGTGCCAGCACCAGGGGCCGACAGGGTAGCAATCAGCCCCAGCATTTT
>few|NA|TRBV2|TRBJ1-5
CASRAQGSSNQPQHF
TGTGCCAGCAGGGCACAGGGTTCGAGCAATCAGCCCCAGCATTTT
>few|NA|TRBV11-2|TRBJ1-1
CASSFGRENTEAFF
TGTGCCAGCAGCTTTGGGCGGGAGAACACTGAAGCTTTCTTT
>NA|NA|TRBV6-1|TRBJ2-2
CASSRGAGELFF
TGTGCCAGCAGTAGGGGGGCCGGGGAGCTGTTTTTT
>NA|NA|TRBV6-2/TRBV6-3|TRBJ2-3
CASSTNPTFTDTQYF
TGTGCCAGCAGTACGAATCCGACGTTCACAGATACGCAGTATTTT
>NA|TRBD2|TRBV6-1|TRBJ2-7
CASRRGKLASYEQYF
TGTGCCAGCAGGCGTGGGAAACTAGCGAGCTACGAGCAGTACTTC
>NA|NA|TRBV6-5|TRBJ1-1
CASSYSGDRRTEAFF
TGTGCCAGCAGTTACTCAGGAGATAGGCGCACTGAAGCTTTCTTT
>NA|NA|TRBV20-1|TRBJ2-3
CSALSAAQIRVPQYF
TGCAGTGCCCTGTCGGCGGCACAGATACGGGTCCCTCAGTATTTT
>NA|TRBD1|TRBV24-1|TRBJ2-4
CATSDPQPGQGQNIQYF
TGTGCCACCAGTGATCCACAACCAGGACAGGGACAAAACATTCAGTACTTC
>NA|NA|TRBV7-2|TRBJ1-2
CASSLAEGSNYGYTF
TGTGCCAGCAGCTTAGCGGAGGGGTCTAACTATGGCTACACCTTC
>NA|TRBD1|TRBV6-1|TRBJ2-7
CASMGTGRYEQYF
TGTGCCAGCATGGGGACAGGGCGCTACGAGCAGTACTTC